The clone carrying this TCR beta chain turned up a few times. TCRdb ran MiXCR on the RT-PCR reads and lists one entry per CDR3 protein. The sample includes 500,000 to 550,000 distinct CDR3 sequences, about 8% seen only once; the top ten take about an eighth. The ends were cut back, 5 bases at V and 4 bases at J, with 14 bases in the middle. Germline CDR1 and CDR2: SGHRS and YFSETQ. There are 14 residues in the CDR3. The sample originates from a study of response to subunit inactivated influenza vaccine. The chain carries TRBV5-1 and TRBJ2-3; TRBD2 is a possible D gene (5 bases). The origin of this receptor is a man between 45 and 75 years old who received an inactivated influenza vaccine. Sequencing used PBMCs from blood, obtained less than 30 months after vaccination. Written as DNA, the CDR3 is TGCGCCAGCAGAGAGGGCCAGCCAGCAGATACGCAGTATTTT. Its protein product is CASREGQPADTQYF.